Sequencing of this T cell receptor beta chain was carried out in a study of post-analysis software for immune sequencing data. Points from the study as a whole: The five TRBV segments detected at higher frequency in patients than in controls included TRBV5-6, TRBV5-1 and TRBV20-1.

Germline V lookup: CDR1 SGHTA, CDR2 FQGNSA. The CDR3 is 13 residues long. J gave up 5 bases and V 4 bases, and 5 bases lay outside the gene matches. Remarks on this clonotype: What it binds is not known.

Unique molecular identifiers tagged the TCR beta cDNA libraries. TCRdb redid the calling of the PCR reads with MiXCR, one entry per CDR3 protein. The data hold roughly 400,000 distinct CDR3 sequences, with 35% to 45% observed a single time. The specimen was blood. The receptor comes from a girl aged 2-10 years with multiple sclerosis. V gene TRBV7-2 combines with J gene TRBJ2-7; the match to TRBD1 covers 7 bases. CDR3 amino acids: CASSSSTGNEQYF. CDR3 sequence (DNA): TGTGCCAGCAGCTCCTCGACAGGGAACGAGCAGTACTTC.